The 2 T cell receptor beta chains in this list originate from one sample, sequenced in a study of T-cell reconstitution after alpha-beta-depleted transplantation in children. During its preparation, the TCRbeta library received unique molecular identifiers. MiXCR, applied by TCRdb to the PCR reads, yields one record per CDR3 protein. The sample holds some 290,000 distinct CDR3 sequences, around 25% seen once. The input for sequencing was PBMCs, mostly from graft donor cells, taken 180 days after TCRalphabeta/CD19-depleted stem cell transplant. The origin of the receptors is a male patient younger than 18 who had a stem cell transplant for acute lymphoblastic leukemia, so the T cells may come from the graft donor.

This clonotype was counted a few times. This chain uses TRBV5-1 with TRBJ2-1, with 9 bases fitting TRBD1. The CDR3 runs to 15 residues. V trimming: 1 base; J trimming: 7 bases; junction bases outside the gene matches: 6. The germline CDR1 and CDR2 sequences are SGHRS and YFSETQ. In DNA, the CDR3 is TGCGCCAGCAGCTTGCCTGGGGGACAGGGAAATGAGCAGTTCTTC. Its translation: CASSLPGGQGNEQFF.

J is TRBJ2-7 and V is TRBV4-1; the match to TRBD2 covers 12 bases. Germline-derived CDR1 and CDR2 are MGHRA and YSYEKL. CDR3 size: 16 residues. The J segment lost 3 bases and the V segment lost 0 bases, leaving 3 bases of the junction unmatched. The CDR3 DNA sequence: TGCGCCAGCAGCCAAGATACTAGCGGGAGGTACTACGAGCAGTACTTC. Its protein is CASSQDTSGRYYEQYF.